These 29 T cell receptor beta chains were all obtained from the same sample, sequenced in a study of T cell clonality in common variable immunodeficiency. TCRdb's copy holds only in-frame clones and misses some; the assay was immunoSEQ multiplex PCR. The sample contains tens of thousands of clones, none of them singletons. The sample was peripheral blood mononuclear cells. Receptor source: a person aged 18-70 years in good health.

This clone was counted at least ten times. The observed sequence ends 3 residues before the CDR3 terminus, with the missing tail filled in from the germline J gene. The V call is TRBV2, the J call TRBJ1-6; D is unclear. The CDR3 extends over 14 amino acids. The ends were cut back, 4 bases at V and 9 bases at J, with 13 bases in the middle. Germline CDR1 and CDR2: SNHLY and FYNNEI. CDR3 amino acids: CASSGGNGVSPLHF. The part of the CDR3 DNA that was read is TGTGCCAGCAGTGGAGGGAACGGGGTTTCACCC.

There are a few counts of this clone. The CDR3 goes on 3 residues after the read ends, and that part is filled in from the germline J gene. V is TRBV7-2 and J is TRBJ1-2; 9 bases line up with TRBD1. Germline-derived CDR1 and CDR2 are SGHTA and FQGNSA. This CDR3 contains 14 residues. The sequenced part of the CDR3 DNA is TGTGCCAGCAGCCCCGGACAGGGGACATACGAC. Translation: CASSPGQGTYD. The complete CDR3 reads CASSPGQGTYDYTF. The variable domain in full, completed from reference TRBV7-2 and TRBJ1-2, reads GAGVSQSPSNKVTEKGKDVELRCDPISGHTALYWYRQSLGQGLEFLIYFQGNSAPDKSGLPSDRFSAERTGGSVSTLTIQRTQQEDSAVYLCASSPGQGTYDYTFGSGTRLTVV.

In its sample, this clone was seen many times. CDR3 DNA, as far as it was read: TGCGCCAGCAGCTATGCGGGGGAGGAGACC. Translated, it gives CASSYAGEET. The complete CDR3 reads CASSYAGEETQYF. The V call is TRBV5-1, the J call TRBJ2-5; TRBD2 agrees at 7 bases. The read falls 3 residues short of the CDR3 end, and the missing part is taken from the germline J gene. After removal of 3 bases from V and 5 bases from J, the junction contained 4 bases not matched to a gene. CDR1 SGHRS and CDR2 YFSETQ come from the germline V gene. This CDR3 has 13 amino acids. Filled out from reference TRBV5-1 and TRBJ2-5, the complete variable domain reads KAGVTQTPRYLIKTRGQQVTLSCSPISGHRSVSWYQQTPGQGLQFLFEYFSETQRNKGNFPGRFSGRQFSNSRSEMNVSTLELGDSALYLCASSYAGEETQYFGPGTRLLVL.

This clone was seen ten or more times. The CDR3 reads CASSPRSGGPYEQYF. The sequenced CDR3 bases are TGTGCCAGCTCACCACGGAGCGGGGGGCCCTACGAG. V is TRBV18 and J is TRBJ2-7, with 9 bases aligning to TRBD2. The read ends 3 residues shy of where the CDR3 ends; the end is completed using the germline J gene. The ends lost 1 base at V and 2 bases at J; junction bases unmatched: 3. Germline values: CDR1 KGHSH, CDR2 LQKENI. CDR3 length equals 15 residues.

This clone was counted at least ten times. The DNA ends 3 residues before the CDR3 does, and the rest of the CDR3 is filled in from the germline J gene. The chain combines TRBV5-1 with TRBJ1-4; tentatively, D is TRBD1 (5 bases). V shed 3 bases and J shed 0 bases, with 12 bases lying between them. The CDR3 extends over 16 amino acids. The V gene's germline CDR1 is SGHRS and CDR2 YFSETQ. Partial CDR3 DNA: TGCGCCAGCAGCTGGGCGGGGCCCACAACTAATGAAAAA. Amino acids: CASSWAGPTTNEK. The entire CDR3 sequence reads CASSWAGPTTNEKLFF.

This clone appeared many times. The read halts 3 residues ahead of the CDR3 end, with the missing end drawn from the germline J gene. V usage is TRBV7-9 and J usage is TRBJ1-4; 7 nucleotides match TRBD1. Germline CDR1 SEHNR, CDR2 FQNEAQ (reference sequence). J was trimmed by 8 bases and V by 7 bases; bases with no gene match: 7. CDR3 length: 13 amino acids. The CDR3 here is CASTGTDTEKLFF. The CDR3 DNA, read in part, is TGTGCCAGCACCGGGACAGACACCGAAAAA.

The sample holds many counts of this clone. The CDR3 extends 3 residues past the end of the read, so its final part is completed from the germline J gene. The chain links TRBV11-2 to TRBJ2-1, with TRBD1 matching over 7 bases. The CDR3 length is 15 residues. V lost 5 bases to trimming and J lost 4 bases; unmatched junction nucleotides: 8. CDR1 and CDR2 from the germline V gene are SGHAT and FQNNGV. The sequenced part of the CDR3 DNA is TGTGCCAGCAGCAAAAGACAGGGTGGGTACAATGAG. Translated: CASSKRQGGYNE. The whole CDR3 protein reads CASSKRQGGYNEQFF.

This clone was seen only a few times. From the germline J gene comes the end of the CDR3, since the read stops 3 residues before it. The chain employs TRBV27 and TRBJ2-7; possible D gene TRBD2, 5 bases. Germline CDR1 is MNHEY and CDR2 is SMNVEV (reference sequence). The CDR3 spans 14 residues. The ends were cut back, 2 bases at V and 2 bases at J, with 10 bases in the middle. The CDR3 region is CASSLIPRAYEQYF. Partial CDR3 DNA: TGTGCCAGCAGTTTAATTCCGAGGGCCTACGAG.

In its sample, this clone was seen many times. The read is 3 residues too short to cover the CDR3 end, so that end is filled in from the germline J gene. The gene calls are TRBV10-3 and TRBJ1-5; D unresolved. CDR1 and CDR2 from the germline V gene are ENHRY and SYGVKD. V was clipped by 0 bases and J by 3 bases, with 12 bases between them. The CDR3 loop spans 16 amino acids. CDR3 residues: CAISESRKKYNQPQHF. CDR3 bases read: TGTGCCATCAGTGAGTCGCGAAAGAAATACAATCAGCCC.

This clone was seen many times. The CDR3 end falls 3 residues outside the read, so it is completed with the germline J gene. The rearrangement joins TRBV6-2 or TRBV6-3 to TRBJ2-7; tentatively, D is TRBD1 (5 bases). The germline CDR1 and CDR2 sequences are MNHEY and SVGEGT. The CDR3 is made up of 14 amino acids. V gave up 4 bases and J gave up 3 bases, with 13 bases separating them. CDR3 bases read: TGTGCCAGCAGTTTTAGGGGAACTGGCTACGAG. The encoded protein is CASSFRGTGYE. The whole CDR3 sequence is CASSFRGTGYEQYF.

Ten or more counts support this clone. The read stops 3 residues short of the end of the CDR3; the missing end is completed from the germline J gene. The V and J genes are TRBV5-1 and TRBJ1-4; 7 bases fit TRBD1. The CDR3 length is 17 residues. V lost 0 bases to trimming and J lost 5 bases; unmatched junction nucleotides: 10. CDR1 SGHRS and CDR2 YFSETQ come from the germline V gene. CDR3 DNA (partial): TGCGCCAGCAGCTTGGGTAGGGACAGCCTAGGGAATGAAAAA. It codes for CASSLGRDSLGNEK. The full CDR3 protein reads CASSLGRDSLGNEKLFF.

In this sample, this clone turned up many times. The read ends 3 residues before the CDR3 terminus; that terminus is restored from the germline J gene. This chain joins TRBV20-1 and TRBJ2-1, with D hard to call. Trimming shortened V by 6 bases and J by 0 bases, and 15 bases separated the two germline ends. The CDR3 is 15 residues long. From germline, CDR1 is DFQATT and CDR2 SNEGSKA (reference sequence). The CDR3 sequence is CSAKTPASSYNEQFF. CDR3 DNA, as far as it was read: TGCAGTGCCAAAACACCAGCGAGCTCCTACAATGAG.

This clone was seen ten or more times. The read halts 3 residues ahead of the CDR3 end, with the missing end drawn from the germline J gene. The V call is TRBV19, the J call TRBJ2-3; weak D call: TRBD1 (6 bases). V was shortened by 5 bases and J by 5 bases, with 20 bases between the two germline ends. This CDR3 region has 16 residues. Germline-derived CDR1 and CDR2 are LNHDA and SQIVND (reference sequence). Partial CDR3 DNA: TGTGCCAGTAGTTCCCGGGACCGGCGAGGGGGAGATACG. It translates to CASSSRDRRGGDT. In full, the CDR3 is CASSSRDRRGGDTQYF. The variable domain in full, completed from reference TRBV19 and TRBJ2-3, reads DGGITQSPKYLFRKEGQNVTLSCEQNLNHDAMYWYRQDPGQGLRLIYYSQIVNDFQKGDIAEGYSVSREKKESFPLTVTSAQKNPTAFYLCASSSRDRRGGDTQYFGPGTRLTVL.

In the case of this clone: From the germline J gene comes the end of the CDR3, since the read stops 3 residues before it. This sequence joins TRBV19 and TRBJ1-2; D gene unclear. Trimming removed 6 bases at V and 6 bases at J, with 11 bases between. CDR3 size: 12 residues. Germline CDR1 reads LNHDA; CDR2 reads SQIVND (reference sequence). CDR3: CASSYTVDGYTF. The DNA read from the CDR3 is TGTGCCAGTAGCTATACAGTTGATGGC.

This clone came up many times. Coverage ceases 3 residues before the CDR3 finishes, and the germline J gene fills in the end. J is TRBJ2-3 and V is TRBV19; D possibly corresponds to TRBD2 (5 bases). This CDR3 region has 15 residues. The V end was cut by 5 bases, the J end by 7 bases, with 19 bases between. Germline values: CDR1 LNHDA, CDR2 SQIVND (reference sequence). The CDR3 sequence is CASSLDSWGSHTQYF. The sequenced CDR3 bases are TGTGCCAGTAGTCTGGACTCTTGGGGTTCGCATACG.

About this clone: The missing CDR3 end, 3 residues past where the read stops, is filled in from the germline J gene. The V call is TRBV7-2, the J call TRBJ1-2; D perhaps matches TRBD1 (5 bases). The CDR3 has 14 amino acids. Trimming removed 8 bases at V and 0 bases at J, with 13 bases between. Germline CDR1 SGHTA, CDR2 FQGNSA. CDR3 amino acids: CASGYPQANYGYTF. Partial CDR3 DNA: TGTGCCAGCGGCTACCCACAGGCTAACTATGGC.

This clone was counted many times. From the germline J gene comes the end of the CDR3, since the read stops 3 residues before it. This chain connects TRBV6-2 or TRBV6-3 to TRBJ2-7; 10 bases map to TRBD2. V was clipped by 2 bases and J by 6 bases; unmatched bases: 10. The CDR3 consists of 16 residues. The germline CDR1 and CDR2 sequences are MNHEY and SVGEGT. The chain's CDR3 is CASSYGAGGPGREQYF. The sequenced CDR3 bases are TGTGCCAGCAGTTACGGAGCGGGGGGGCCAGGTCGCGAG.

This clone occurred many times. The CDR3 end falls 3 residues outside the read, so it is completed with the germline J gene. V and J are TRBV20-1 and TRBJ1-1, with a tentative D call TRBD1 (5 bases). Trimming shortened V by 0 bases and J by 0 bases, and 17 bases separated the two germline ends. CDR3 length equals 17 residues. Per germline, CDR1 DFQATT and CDR2 SNEGSKA (reference sequence). This chain's CDR3 is CSARERWGRSMNTEAFF. Partial CDR3 DNA: TGCAGTGCTAGAGAACGATGGGGCAGATCTATGAACACTGAA.

A few counts support this clone. Sequencing ends 3 residues short of the CDR3 end; the germline J gene provides the rest. The rearrangement uses TRBV7-2 and TRBJ1-2; perhaps TRBD1 as D (6 bases). Germline CDR1 and CDR2: SGHTA and FQGNSA. The CDR3 consists of 13 residues. CDR3 loop: CASSPRTEYDYTF. CDR3 DNA, as far as it was read: TGTGCCAGCAGCCCGCGGACAGAGTACGAC.

This clone was detected ten times or more. Read coverage stops 3 residues before the CDR3 terminus; the germline J gene supplies the remainder. The chain couples TRBV18 to TRBJ1-6, with TRBD1 matching 7 bases. Germline CDR1 KGHSH, CDR2 LQKENI. Losses at the gene ends were 2 bases for V and 4 bases for J; bases not matched to a gene: 8. This CDR3 is built from 17 residues. The sequenced CDR3 bases are TGTGCCAGCTCACCATCACGAGGGGGCTCTTATAATTCACCC. This codes for CASSPSRGGSYNSP. The CDR3 reads in full as CASSPSRGGSYNSPLHF.

This clone occurred many times. Read sequence stops 3 residues before the CDR3 end, and the germline J gene provides the missing end. The chain carries TRBV6-1 and TRBJ1-1; tentatively, D is TRBD1 (5 bases). This CDR3 region has 16 residues. Germline V lookup: CDR1 MNHNS, CDR2 SASEGT. Trimming cost V 0 bases and J 0 bases, with 11 bases left between them. The CDR3 spells CASSEAPMTVNTEAFF. CDR3 bases read: TGTGCCAGCAGTGAAGCCCCGATGACAGTGAACACTGAA.

This clone was recorded at least ten times. The sequence runs out 3 residues before the end of the CDR3; the remainder is reconstructed from the germline J gene. The gene calls are TRBV19 and TRBJ1-2, with D possibly matching TRBD1 (5 bases). The V and J ends lost 9 bases and 4 bases respectively, with 9 bases between them. Per the germline V gene, CDR1 is LNHDA and CDR2 is SQIVND (reference sequence). CDR3 size: 11 residues. The sequenced CDR3 bases are TGTGCCAGCAATAGGGGCTATGGC. This sequence encodes CASNRGYG. The full CDR3 protein is CASNRGYGYTF.

At least ten counts were recorded for this clone. The read ends 3 residues before the CDR3 terminus; that terminus is restored from the germline J gene. The J gene is TRBJ1-6, the V gene TRBV30; 9 bases are shared with TRBD1. The V gene end was trimmed by 0 bases and the J gene end by 2 bases; junction bases not matched to a gene: 14. The CDR3 has 20 residues. From germline, CDR1 is GTSNPN and CDR2 SVGIG (reference sequence). This CDR3 reads CAWSVRDRALRMPYNSPLHF. Partial CDR3 DNA: TGTGCCTGGAGTGTACGGGACAGGGCCCTCAGAATGCCCTATAATTCACCC. The full variable domain, with the rest looked up from reference TRBV30 and TRBJ1-6, is SQTIHQWPATLVQPVGSPLSLECTVEGTSNPNLYWYRQAAGRGLQLLFYSVGIGQISSEVPQNLSASRPQDRQFILSSKKLLLSDSGFYLCAWSVRDRALRMPYNSPLHFGNGTRLTVT.

In its sample, this clone was seen many times. Read data end 3 residues before the CDR3 end; the end is taken from the germline J gene. V and J are TRBV4-2 and TRBJ2-5; 15 bases fit TRBD2. Per germline, CDR1 LGHNA and CDR2 YNFKEQ. V was pared by 4 bases and J by 5 bases, with 8 bases of the junction left unmatched. There are 17 residues in the CDR3. CDR3 protein: CASSLRQGTSGGETQYF. Partial CDR3 DNA: TGTGCCAGCAGCCTCCGGCAGGGGACTAGCGGGGGGGAGACC.

There are many counts of this clone. The read stops 3 residues short of the end of the CDR3; the missing end is completed from the germline J gene. This chain joins TRBV13 and TRBJ1-3, with 9 bases identical to TRBD1. From germline, CDR1 is PRHDT and CDR2 FYEKMQ (reference sequence). The CDR3 length is 14 residues. With V trimmed by 1 base and J by 7 bases, 2 bases remained unmatched. Here the CDR3 reads CASSLVGTGNTIYF. The covered CDR3 bases are TGTGCCAGCAGCTTAGTCGGGACAGGGAACACC.

This clone was detected many times. The read stops 3 residues short of the end of the CDR3; the missing end is completed from the germline J gene. The J gene is TRBJ2-6, the V gene TRBV7-2, with D uncertain. The CDR3 sequence is 14 residues long. V was cut by 5 bases and J by 0 bases, with 5 bases left in between. Germline CDR1 is SGHTA and CDR2 is FQGNSA. The CDR3 region is CASSPVSGANVLTF. The CDR3 DNA, read in part, is TGTGCCAGCAGCCCGGTCTCTGGGGCCAACGTC.

Ten or more counts support this clone. The read stops 3 residues short of the end of the CDR3; the missing end is completed from the germline J gene. This rearrangement joins TRBV7-2 to TRBJ2-7; TRBD1 matches at 8 bases. V lost 5 bases to trimming and J lost 1 base; unmatched junction nucleotides: 4. The CDR3 loop spans 14 amino acids. Germline V lookup: CDR1 SGHTA, CDR2 FQGNSA. The CDR3 protein is CASSKDRGSYEQYF. The CDR3 bases that were read are TGTGCCAGCAGCAAAGACAGGGGATCCTACGAG.

This clone has ten or more counts. The CDR3 end is not reached by the read, which stops 3 residues before it; the germline J gene fills it in. The rearrangement uses TRBV7-3 and TRBJ1-2; 7 bases agree with TRBD1. The CDR3 covers 13 residues. Germline CDR1 reads SGHTA; CDR2 reads FQGTGA. CDR3 DNA, as far as it was read: TGTGCCAGCAGCCTGACAGGGCTAGGGGGC. This translates into CASSLTGLGG. In full, the CDR3 reads CASSLTGLGGYTF.

In this sample, this clone turned up many times. The observed sequence ends 3 residues before the CDR3 terminus, with the missing tail filled in from the germline J gene. J is TRBJ1-4 and V is TRBV5-1, with 9 bases matching TRBD1. Germline assignment: CDR1 SGHRS and CDR2 YFSETQ. The CDR3 has 13 amino acids. J was trimmed by 5 bases and V by 7 bases; bases with no gene match: 3. CDR3 DNA, as far as it was read: TGCGCCAGCGGGGGACAGGGAAATGAAAAA. This sequence encodes CASGGQGNEK. The CDR3 as a whole reads CASGGQGNEKLFF.